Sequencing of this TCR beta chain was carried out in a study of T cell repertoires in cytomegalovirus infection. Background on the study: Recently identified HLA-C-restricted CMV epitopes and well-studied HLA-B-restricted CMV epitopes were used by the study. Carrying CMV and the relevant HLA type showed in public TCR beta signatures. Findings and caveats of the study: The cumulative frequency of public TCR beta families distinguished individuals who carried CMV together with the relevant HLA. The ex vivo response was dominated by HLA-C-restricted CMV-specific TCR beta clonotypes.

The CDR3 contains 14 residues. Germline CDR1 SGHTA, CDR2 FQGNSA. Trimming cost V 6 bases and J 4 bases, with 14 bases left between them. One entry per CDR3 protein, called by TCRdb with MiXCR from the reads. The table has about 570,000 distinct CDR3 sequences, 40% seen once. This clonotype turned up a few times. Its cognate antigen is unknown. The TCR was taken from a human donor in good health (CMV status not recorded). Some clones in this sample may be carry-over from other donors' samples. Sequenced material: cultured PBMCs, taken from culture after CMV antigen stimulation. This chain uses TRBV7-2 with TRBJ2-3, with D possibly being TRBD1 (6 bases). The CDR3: CASSYRDTSDTQYF. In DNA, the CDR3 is TGTGCCAGCAGTTACCGGGACACATCAGATACGCAGTATTTT.